This T cell receptor beta chain was captured by sequencing in a study of blood T cell repertoires in COVID-19. Germline CDR1 MNHEY, CDR2 SMNVEV (reference sequence). V lost 6 bases to trimming and J lost 4 bases; unmatched junction nucleotides: 4. This CDR3 spans 14 amino acids. Only in-frame clones appear in the TCRdb table, and some are missing; sequencing was by immunoSEQ multiplex PCR. The data contain about 100,000 clones, around 88% of them seen just once; the ten biggest clones take up 5%. What was sequenced was peripheral blood. The genes are TRBV27 and TRBJ2-1; 9 bases are shared with TRBD1. The sequence derives from a human donor in a cohort sampled during active COVID-19. The CDR3 protein is CASSRTGAYNEQFF. CDR3 nucleotides: TGTGCCAGCAGCCGGACAGGGGCTTACAATGAGCAGTTCTTC.